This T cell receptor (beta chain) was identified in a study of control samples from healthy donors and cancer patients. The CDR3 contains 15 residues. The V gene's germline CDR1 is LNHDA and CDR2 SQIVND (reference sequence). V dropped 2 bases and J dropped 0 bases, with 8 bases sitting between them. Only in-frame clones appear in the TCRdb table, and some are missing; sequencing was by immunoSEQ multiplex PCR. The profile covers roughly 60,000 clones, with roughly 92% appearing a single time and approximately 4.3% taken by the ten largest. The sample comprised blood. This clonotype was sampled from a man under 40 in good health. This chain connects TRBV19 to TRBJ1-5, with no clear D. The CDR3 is CASSISVYSNQPQHF. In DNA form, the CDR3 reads TGTGCCAGTAGTATATCCGTATATAGCAATCAGCCCCAGCATTTT.